Given below is one T cell receptor beta chain in context. The target antigen is unknown. These data belong to a study of T cells in narcolepsy. The overall study: Healthy controls were enrolled alongside patients with narcolepsy type 1 or type 2.

Study results and limitations: Some memory CD4+ repertoires had no autoreactive clone sequences.

This CDR3 has 15 residues. Germline values: CDR1 MNHEY, CDR2 SMNVEV (reference sequence). With 3 bases clipped from V and 8 bases from J, the junction kept 10 bases outside the gene matches. The method was immunoSEQ multiplex PCR; TCRdb's version includes in-frame clones alone and lacks a portion of them. The repertoire includes tens of thousands of clones, about nine tenths of them detected once, and about 0.8% sits in the top ten. Sequencing used CD45RA- memory CD4+ T cells from PBMCs. The receptor comes from a human donor with narcolepsy. The rearrangement uses TRBV27 and TRBJ1-2, with 9 bases matching TRBD1. Written as DNA, the CDR3 is TGTGCCAGCAGTTTGTCATCCGGGACAGGGCTCGGCTACACCTTC. Translating gives CASSLSSGTGLGYTF.